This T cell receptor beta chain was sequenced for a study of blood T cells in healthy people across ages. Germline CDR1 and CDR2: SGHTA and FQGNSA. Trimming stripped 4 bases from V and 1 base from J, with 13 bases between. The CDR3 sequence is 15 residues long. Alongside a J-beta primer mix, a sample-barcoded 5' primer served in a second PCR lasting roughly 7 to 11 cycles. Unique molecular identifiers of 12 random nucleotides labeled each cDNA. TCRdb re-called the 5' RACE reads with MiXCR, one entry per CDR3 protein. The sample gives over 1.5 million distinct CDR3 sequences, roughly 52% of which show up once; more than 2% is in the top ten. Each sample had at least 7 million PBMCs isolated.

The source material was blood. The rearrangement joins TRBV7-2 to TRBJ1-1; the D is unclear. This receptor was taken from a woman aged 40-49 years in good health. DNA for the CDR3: TGTGCCAGCAGCTCGGATATCCACCGGAACACTGAAGCTTTCTTT. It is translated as CASSSDIHRNTEAFF.